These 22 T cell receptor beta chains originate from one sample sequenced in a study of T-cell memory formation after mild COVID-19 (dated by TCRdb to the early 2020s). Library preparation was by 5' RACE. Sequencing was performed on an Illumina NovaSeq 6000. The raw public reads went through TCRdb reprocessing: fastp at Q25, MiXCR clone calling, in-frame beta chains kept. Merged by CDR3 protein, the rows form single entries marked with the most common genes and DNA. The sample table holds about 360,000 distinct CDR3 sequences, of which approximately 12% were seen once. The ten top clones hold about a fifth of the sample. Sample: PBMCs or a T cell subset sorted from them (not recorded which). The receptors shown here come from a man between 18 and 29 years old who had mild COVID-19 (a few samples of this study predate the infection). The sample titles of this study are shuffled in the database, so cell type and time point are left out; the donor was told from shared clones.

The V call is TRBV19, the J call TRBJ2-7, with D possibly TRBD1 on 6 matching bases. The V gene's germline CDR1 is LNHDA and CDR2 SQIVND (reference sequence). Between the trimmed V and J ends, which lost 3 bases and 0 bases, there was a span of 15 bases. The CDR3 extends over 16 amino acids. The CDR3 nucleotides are TGTGCCAGTAGTATCGACCTAGACAGGAGCTCCTACGAGCAGTACTTC. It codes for CASSIDLDRSSYEQYF. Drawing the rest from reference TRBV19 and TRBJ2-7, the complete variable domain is DGGITQSPKYLFRKEGQNVTLSCEQNLNHDAMYWYRQDPGQGLRLIYYSQIVNDFQKGDIAEGYSVSREKKESFPLTVTSAQKNPTAFYLCASSIDLDRSSYEQYFGPGTRLTVT.

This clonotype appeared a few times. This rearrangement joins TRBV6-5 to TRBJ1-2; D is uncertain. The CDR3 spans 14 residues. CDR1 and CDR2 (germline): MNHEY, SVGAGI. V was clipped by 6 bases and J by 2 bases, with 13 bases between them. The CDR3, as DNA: TGTGCCAGCAGCCGATCCGGGAAAAACTATGGCTACACCTTC. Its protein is CASSRSGKNYGYTF.

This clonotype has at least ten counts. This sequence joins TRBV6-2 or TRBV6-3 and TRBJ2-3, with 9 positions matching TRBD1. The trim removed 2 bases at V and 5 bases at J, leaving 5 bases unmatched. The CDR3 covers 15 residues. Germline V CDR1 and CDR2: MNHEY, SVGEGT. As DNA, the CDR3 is TGTGCCAGCAGTTACGGGACAGGGCGTGGAGATACGCAGTATTTT. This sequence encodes CASSYGTGRGDTQYF.

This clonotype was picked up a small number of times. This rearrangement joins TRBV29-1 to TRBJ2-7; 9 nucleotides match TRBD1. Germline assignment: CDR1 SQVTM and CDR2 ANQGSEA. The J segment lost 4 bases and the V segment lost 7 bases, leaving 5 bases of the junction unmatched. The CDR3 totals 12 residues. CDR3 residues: CSAQGAHYEQYF. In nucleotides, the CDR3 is TGCAGCGCACAGGGGGCGCATTACGAGCAGTACTTC.

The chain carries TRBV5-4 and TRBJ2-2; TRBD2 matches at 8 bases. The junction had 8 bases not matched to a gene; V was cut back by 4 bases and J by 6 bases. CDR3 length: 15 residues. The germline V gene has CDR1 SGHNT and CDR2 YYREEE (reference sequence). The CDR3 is CASSPVAGSAGELFF. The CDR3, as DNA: TGTGCCAGCAGCCCAGTAGCGGGGTCGGCCGGGGAGCTGTTTTTT.

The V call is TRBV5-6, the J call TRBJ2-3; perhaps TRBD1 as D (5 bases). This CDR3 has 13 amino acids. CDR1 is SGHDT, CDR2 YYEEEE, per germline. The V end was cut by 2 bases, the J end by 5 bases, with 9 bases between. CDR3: CASSFGRGDTQYF. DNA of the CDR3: TGTGCCAGCAGCTTTGGAAGGGGAGATACGCAGTATTTT.

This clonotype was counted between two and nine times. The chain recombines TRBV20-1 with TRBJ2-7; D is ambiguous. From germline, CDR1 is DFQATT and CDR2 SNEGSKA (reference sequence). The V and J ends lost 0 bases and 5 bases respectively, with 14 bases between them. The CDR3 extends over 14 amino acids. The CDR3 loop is CSARDQERADEQYF. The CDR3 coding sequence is TGCAGTGCTAGAGATCAGGAAAGGGCCGACGAGCAGTACTTC.

In DNA form, the CDR3 reads TGCGCCAGCAGCCAAACCTGGGGGAGCGGAGGGGAGACCCAGTACTTC. It encodes CASSQTWGSGGETQYF. The J gene is TRBJ2-5, the V gene TRBV4-3; D is perhaps TRBD2 (6 bases). Germline V gives CDR1 LGHNA, CDR2 YSLEER. This CDR3 is built from 16 residues. Deletions cut 2 bases from V and 5 bases from J, with 18 bases between.

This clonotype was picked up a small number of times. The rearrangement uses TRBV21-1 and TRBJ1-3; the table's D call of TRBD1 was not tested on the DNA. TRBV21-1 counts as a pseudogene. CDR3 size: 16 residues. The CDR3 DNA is TGTGCCAGCAGCAAGGTGGTGAGGCGCTGGGGAAACACCATATATTTT. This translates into CASSKVVRRWGNTIYF.

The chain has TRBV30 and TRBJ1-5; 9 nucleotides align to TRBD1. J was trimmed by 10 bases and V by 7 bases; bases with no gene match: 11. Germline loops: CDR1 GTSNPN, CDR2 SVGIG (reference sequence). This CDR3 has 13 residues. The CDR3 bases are TGTGCCTTCTCGGCGGACAGGGGAAGCCCCCAGCATTTT. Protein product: CAFSADRGSPQHF.

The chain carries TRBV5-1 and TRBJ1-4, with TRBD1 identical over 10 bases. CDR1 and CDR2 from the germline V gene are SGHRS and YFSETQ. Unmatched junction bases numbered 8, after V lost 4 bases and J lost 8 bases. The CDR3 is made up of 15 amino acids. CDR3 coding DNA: TGCGCCAGCAGCGGGGGGACAGGGGTCCGCGAAAAACTGTTTTTT. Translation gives CASSGGTGVREKLFF.

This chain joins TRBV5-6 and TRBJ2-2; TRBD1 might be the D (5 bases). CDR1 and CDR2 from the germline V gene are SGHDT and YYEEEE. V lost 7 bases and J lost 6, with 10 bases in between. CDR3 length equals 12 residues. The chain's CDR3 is CASYQGAGELFF. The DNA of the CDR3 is TGTGCCAGCTACCAGGGCGCCGGGGAGCTGTTTTTT.

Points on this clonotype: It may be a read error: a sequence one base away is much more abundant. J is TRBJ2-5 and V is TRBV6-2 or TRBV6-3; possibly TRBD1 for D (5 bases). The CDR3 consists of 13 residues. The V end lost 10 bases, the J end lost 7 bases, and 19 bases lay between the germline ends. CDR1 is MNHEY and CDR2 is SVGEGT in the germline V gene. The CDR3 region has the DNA TGTGCCATCGCTCCTAGAGGACACTGGACCCAGTACTTC. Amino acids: CAIAPRGHWTQYF.

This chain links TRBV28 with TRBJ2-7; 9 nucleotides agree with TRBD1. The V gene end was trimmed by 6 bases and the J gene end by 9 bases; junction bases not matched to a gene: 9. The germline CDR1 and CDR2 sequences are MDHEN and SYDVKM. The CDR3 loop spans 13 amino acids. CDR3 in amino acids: CASSPGQGGWQYF. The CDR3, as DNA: TGTGCCAGCAGCCCGGGACAGGGAGGGTGGCAGTACTTC.

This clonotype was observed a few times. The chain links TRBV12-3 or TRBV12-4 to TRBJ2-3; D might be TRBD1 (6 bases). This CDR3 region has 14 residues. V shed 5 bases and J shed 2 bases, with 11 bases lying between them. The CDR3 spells CASSRGQITDTQYF. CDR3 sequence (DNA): TGTGCCAGCAGTAGAGGACAGATCACAGATACGCAGTATTTT.

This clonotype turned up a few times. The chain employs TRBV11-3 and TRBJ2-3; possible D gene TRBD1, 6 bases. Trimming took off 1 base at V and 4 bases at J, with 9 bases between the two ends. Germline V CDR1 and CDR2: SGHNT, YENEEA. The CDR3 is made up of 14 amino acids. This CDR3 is CASSLGQVPDTQYF. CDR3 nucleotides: TGTGCCAGCAGCTTAGGACAGGTCCCAGATACGCAGTATTTT.

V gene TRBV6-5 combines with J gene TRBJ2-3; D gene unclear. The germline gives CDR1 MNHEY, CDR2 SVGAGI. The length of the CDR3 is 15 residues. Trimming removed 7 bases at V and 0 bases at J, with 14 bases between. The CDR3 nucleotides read TGTGCCAGCACCGACACCCACTCTAGCACAGATACGCAGTATTTT. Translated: CASTDTHSSTDTQYF.

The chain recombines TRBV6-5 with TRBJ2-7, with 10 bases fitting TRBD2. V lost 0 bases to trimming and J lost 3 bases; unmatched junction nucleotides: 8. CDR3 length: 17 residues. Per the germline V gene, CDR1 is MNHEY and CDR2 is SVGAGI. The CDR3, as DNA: TGTGCCAGCAGTTACTCGAGCCTAGCGGGGGCCGGCTACGAGCAGTACTTC. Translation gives CASSYSSLAGAGYEQYF.

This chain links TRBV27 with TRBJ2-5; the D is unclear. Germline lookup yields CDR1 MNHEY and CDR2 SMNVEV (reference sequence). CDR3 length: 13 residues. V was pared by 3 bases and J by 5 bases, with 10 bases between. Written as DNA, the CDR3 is TGTGCCAGCAGTTTGTACAGCCTCGAGACCCAGTACTTC. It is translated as CASSLYSLETQYF.

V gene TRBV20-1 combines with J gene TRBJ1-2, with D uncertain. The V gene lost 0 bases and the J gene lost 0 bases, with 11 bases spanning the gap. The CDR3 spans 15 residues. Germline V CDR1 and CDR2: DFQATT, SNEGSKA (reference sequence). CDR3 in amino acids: CSARDLGGPNYGYTF. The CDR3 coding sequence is TGCAGTGCTAGAGATCTGGGTGGTCCTAACTATGGCTACACCTTC.

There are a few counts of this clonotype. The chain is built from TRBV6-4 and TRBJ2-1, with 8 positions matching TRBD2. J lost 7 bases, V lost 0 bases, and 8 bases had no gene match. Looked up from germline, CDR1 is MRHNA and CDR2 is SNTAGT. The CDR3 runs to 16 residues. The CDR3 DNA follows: TGTGCCAGCAGTGACTCGCAGCGGGGGACTTCTAATGAGCAGTTCTTC. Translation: CASSDSQRGTSNEQFF.

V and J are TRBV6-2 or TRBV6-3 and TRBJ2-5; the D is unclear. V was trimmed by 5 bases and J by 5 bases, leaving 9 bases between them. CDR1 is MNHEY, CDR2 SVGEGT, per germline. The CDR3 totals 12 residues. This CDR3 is CASSASPETQYF. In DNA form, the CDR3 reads TGTGCCAGCAGTGCATCCCCGGAGACCCAGTACTTC.